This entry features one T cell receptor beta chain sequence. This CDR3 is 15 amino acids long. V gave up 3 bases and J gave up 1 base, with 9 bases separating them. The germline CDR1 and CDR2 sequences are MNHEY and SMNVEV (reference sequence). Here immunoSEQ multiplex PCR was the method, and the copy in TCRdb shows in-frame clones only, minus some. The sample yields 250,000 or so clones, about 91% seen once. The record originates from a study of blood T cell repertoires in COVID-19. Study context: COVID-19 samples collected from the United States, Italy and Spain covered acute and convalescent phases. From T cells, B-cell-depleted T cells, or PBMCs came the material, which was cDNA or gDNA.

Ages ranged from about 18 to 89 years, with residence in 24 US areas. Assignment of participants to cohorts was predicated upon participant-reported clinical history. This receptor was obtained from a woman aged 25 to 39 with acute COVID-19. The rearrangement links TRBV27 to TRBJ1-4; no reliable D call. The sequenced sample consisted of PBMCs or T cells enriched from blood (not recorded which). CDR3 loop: CASSFYGGTNEKLFF. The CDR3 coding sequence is TGTGCCAGCAGTTTTTATGGAGGAACTAATGAAAAACTGTTTTTT.